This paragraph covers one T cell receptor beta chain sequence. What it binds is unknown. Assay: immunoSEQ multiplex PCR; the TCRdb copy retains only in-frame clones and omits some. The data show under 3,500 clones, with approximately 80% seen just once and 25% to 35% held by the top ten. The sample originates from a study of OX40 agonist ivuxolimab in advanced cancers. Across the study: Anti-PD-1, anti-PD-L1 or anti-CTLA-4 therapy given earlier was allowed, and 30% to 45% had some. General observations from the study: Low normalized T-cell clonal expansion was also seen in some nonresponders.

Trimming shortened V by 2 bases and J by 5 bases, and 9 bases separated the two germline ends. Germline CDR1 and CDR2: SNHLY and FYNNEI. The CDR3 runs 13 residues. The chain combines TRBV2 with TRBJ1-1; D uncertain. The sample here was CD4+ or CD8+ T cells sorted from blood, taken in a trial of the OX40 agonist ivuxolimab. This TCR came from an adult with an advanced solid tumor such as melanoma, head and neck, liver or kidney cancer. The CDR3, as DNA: TGTGCCAGCAGTGAAATGGCTGGTACTGAAGCTTTCTTT. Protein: CASSEMAGTEAFF.